This entry features one T cell receptor (beta chain) sequence. This table comes from immunoSEQ multiplex PCR, and its TCRdb copy is limited to in-frame clones, with some not included. The table shows 140,000 to 150,000 clones, with more than 85% occurring only once. The germline V and J ends were trimmed by 4 bases and 4 bases, with 5 bases remaining between them. The CDR3 length is 12 residues. Germline CDR1 MNHEY, CDR2 SMNVEV (reference sequence). The data derive from a study of blood T cell repertoires in COVID-19. The J gene is TRBJ2-1, the V gene TRBV27; D is uncertain. This sequence was found in a man in his sixties with active or convalescent COVID-19. Sequenced: peripheral blood. CDR3 in DNA: TGTGCCAGCAGTTCCCTATACAATGAGCAGTTCTTC. Translating it yields CASSSLYNEQFF.